A single T cell receptor (beta chain) is shown here with its context. Germline loops: CDR1 MNHNS, CDR2 SASEGT. The V gene lost 1 base and the J gene lost 4 bases, with 10 bases spanning the gap. There are 14 residues in the CDR3. The sample belongs to a study of shared clonotypes between healthy human individuals. Assay used: immunoSEQ multiplex PCR; TCRdb lists only in-frame clones, some missing. The data show 850,000 to 1,200,000 clones, around 74% seen once. Sequencing was carried out using memory CD4+ T cells sorted from blood. As to subset: CD45RA-negative fraction. The rearrangement uses TRBV6-1 and TRBJ1-2, with D possibly being TRBD1 (5 bases). The sequence derives from a man aged 18 to 30 in good health. The CDR3 DNA reads TGTGCCAGCAGTGAAGAGGGGCCGGGCTATGGCTACACCTTC. It codes for CASSEEGPGYGYTF.